A selection of T cell receptor beta chains follows, all from one sample in a study of control samples from healthy donors and cancer patients. Only in-frame clones appear in the TCRdb table, and some are missing; sequencing was by immunoSEQ multiplex PCR. The table has about 150,000 clones, 75% to 95% seen once. The sequencing input was blood. Source of these receptors: a woman aged 40 to 50 in good health. The CDR3 runs from the conserved cysteine through the conserved F or W. Fields, in order: J gene, D gene, V gene, clone size, CDR3 DNA, CDR3 protein. The D gene is left open where the match is weak. For some rows the clone size is stated as once, few or many, or as a class when expanded; others skip it.

TRBJ2-7 NA TRBV28 NA TGTGCCAGCAGGCCCTTCCTCGACCAAGCGGTCCACGAGCAGTACTTC CASRPFLDQAVHEQYF
TRBJ2-7 NA TRBV14 NA TGTGCCAGCAGCCAAGATCTCCGTTCGCCCGGGGGGCTATCCTACGAGCAGTACTTC CASSQDLRSPGGLSYEQYF
TRBJ1-1 NA TRBV29-1 few TGCAGCGTGGTACGGACAGTAGATTTGGCTTTCTTT CSVVRTVDLAFF
TRBJ2-5 TRBD2 TRBV2 NA TGTGCCAGCAGTCAGTCTAGCGGGGCCCAGACCCAGTACTTC CASSQSSGAQTQYF
TRBJ1-1 NA TRBV19 NA TGTGCCAGTAGTACCCCCTCATGGACCGGTGAAGCTTTCTTT CASSTPSWTGEAFF
TRBJ2-1 TRBD2 TRBV9 once TGTGCCCGCAGCGGCGGGGGGGCTAGTTACAATGAGCAGTTCTTC CARSGGGASYNEQFF
TRBJ1-1 NA TRBV5-1 NA TGCGCCAGCAGCCCGTACAGGGTAAGTGGCACTGAAGCTTTCTTT CASSPYRVSGTEAFF
TRBJ1-6 TRBD1 TRBV19 NA TGTGCCAGTAGTCCGTGGCCAGGGGGAAATTCACCCCTCCACTTT CASSPWPGGNSPLHF
TRBJ1-4 NA TRBV7-9 NA TGTGCCAGCAGCCCGGATCCAACTAATGAAAAACTGTTTTTT CASSPDPTNEKLFF
TRBJ2-3 NA TRBV7-2 NA TGTGCCAGCAGCTTGGACACAGATACGCAGTATTTT CASSLDTDTQYF
TRBJ1-2 TRBD1 TRBV19 NA TGTGCCAGTAGTACCCTCGGGACAGGGTCAGATGGCTACACCTTC CASSTLGTGSDGYTF
TRBJ1-3 NA TRBV5-1 NA TGCGCCAGCAGCCCGGGGGTTTCTGGAAACACCATATATTTT CASSPGVSGNTIYF
TRBJ2-1 NA TRBV15 NA TGTGCCACCAGTTTTCACGGTGGGGATGAGCAGTTCTTC CATSFHGGDEQFF
TRBJ1-1 TRBD1 TRBV19 NA TGTGCCAGTAGTATGGAGGCCGGGACAGGGGAATCTTTCTTT CASSMEAGTGESFF
TRBJ1-2 NA TRBV29-1 NA TGCAGCGTTGCCCTAGGGGAAAGCTATGGCTACACCTTC CSVALGESYGYTF
TRBJ2-2 NA TRBV19 NA TGTGCCAGTAGTACCACCCGGAGGTCCGTAGGACCCGGGGAGCTGTTTTTT CASSTTRRSVGPGELFF
TRBJ2-5 NA TRBV2 NA TGTGCCAGCAGTGAAGAGGTCGGGGAGACCCAGTACTTC CASSEEVGETQYF